This T cell receptor beta chain was identified in a study of blood T cell repertoires in COVID-19. In the study overall: Samples representing acute and convalescent COVID-19 were sourced from the United States, Italy and Spain. In each case, the material was cDNA or gDNA derived from T cells, B-cell-depleted T cells, or PBMCs.

Source study methods: Counts of nucleated cells, estimated from reference gene primer amplification, were obtained. Libraries were prepared by immunoSEQ multiplex PCR; TCRdb keeps only in-frame clonotypes and omits some of them. V, J and clone size were drawn from that table, and D and trimming were deduced from the DNA. The sample carries about 110,000 clones, around 64% recorded once. This clonotype was obtained from a woman in her thirties or forties with acute or convalescent COVID-19. The specimen was peripheral blood.

CDR3 bases: TGTGCCAGCAGTGCCCAGGAAGTAGTGGAAAAACTGTTTTTT. Translated, it gives CASSAQEVVEKLFF. This chain joins TRBV25-1 and TRBJ1-4; no clear D. The CDR3 spans 14 residues. V lost 4 bases and J 8 bases, leaving 14 bases between the germline ends. Germline CDR1 and CDR2: MGHDK and SYGVNS.